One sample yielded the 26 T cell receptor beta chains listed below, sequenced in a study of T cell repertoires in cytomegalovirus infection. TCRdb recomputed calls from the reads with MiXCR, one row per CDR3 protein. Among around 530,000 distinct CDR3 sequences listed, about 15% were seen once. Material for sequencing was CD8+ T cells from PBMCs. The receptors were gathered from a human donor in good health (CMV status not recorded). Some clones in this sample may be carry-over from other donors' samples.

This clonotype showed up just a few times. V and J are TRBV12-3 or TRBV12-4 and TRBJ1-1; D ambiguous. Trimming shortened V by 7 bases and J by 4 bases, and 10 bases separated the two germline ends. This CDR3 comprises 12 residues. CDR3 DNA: TGTGCCAGCACGGCAGGAGGCACTGAAGCTTTCTTT. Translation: CASTAGGTEAFF.

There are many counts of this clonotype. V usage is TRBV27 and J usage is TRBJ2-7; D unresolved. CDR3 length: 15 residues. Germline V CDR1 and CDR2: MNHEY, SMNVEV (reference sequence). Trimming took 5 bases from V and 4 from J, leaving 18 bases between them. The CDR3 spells CASSLSDGWAYEQYF. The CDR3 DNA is TGTGCCAGCAGTCTTTCCGACGGCTGGGCTTACGAGCAGTACTTC.

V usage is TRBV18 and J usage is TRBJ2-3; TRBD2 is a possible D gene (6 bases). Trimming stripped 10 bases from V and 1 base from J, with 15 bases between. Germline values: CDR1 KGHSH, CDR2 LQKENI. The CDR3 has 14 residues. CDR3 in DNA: TGTGCCACCGAGGAGGGGTGGGGCACAGATACGCAGTATTTT. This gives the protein CATEEGWGTDTQYF.

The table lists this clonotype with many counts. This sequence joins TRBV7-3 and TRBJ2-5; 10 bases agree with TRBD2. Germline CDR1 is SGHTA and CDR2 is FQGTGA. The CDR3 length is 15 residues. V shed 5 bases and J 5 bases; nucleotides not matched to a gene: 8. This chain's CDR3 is CASSKSAGGGETQYF. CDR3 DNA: TGTGCCAGCAGCAAGTCAGCGGGAGGGGGGGAGACCCAGTACTTC.

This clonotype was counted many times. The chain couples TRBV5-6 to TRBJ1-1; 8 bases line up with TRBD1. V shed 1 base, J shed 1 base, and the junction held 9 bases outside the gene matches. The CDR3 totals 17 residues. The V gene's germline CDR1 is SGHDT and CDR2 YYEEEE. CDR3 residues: CASSLQGQVYPNTEAFF. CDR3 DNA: TGTGCCAGCAGCTTGCAGGGACAGGTCTACCCGAACACTGAAGCTTTCTTT.

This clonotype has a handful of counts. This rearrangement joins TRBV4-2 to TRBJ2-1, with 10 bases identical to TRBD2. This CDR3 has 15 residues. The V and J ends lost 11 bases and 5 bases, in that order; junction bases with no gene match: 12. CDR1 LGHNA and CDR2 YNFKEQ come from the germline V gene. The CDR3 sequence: CAASRTSGKNNEQFF. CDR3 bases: TGTGCCGCAAGTCGAACTAGCGGGAAAAACAATGAGCAGTTCTTC.

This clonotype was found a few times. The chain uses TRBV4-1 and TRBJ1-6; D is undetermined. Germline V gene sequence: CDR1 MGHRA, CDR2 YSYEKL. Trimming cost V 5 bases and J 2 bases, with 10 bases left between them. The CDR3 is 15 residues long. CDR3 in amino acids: CASSTRGPYNSPLHF. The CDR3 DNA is TGCGCCAGCAGCACAAGAGGGCCCTATAATTCACCCCTCCACTTT.

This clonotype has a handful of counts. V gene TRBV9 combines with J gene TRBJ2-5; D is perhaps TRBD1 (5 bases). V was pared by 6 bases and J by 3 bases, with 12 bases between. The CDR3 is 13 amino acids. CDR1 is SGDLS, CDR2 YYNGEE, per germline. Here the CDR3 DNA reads TGTGCCAGCACCGACGACAGAGAAGAGACCCAGTACTTC. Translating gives CASTDDREETQYF.

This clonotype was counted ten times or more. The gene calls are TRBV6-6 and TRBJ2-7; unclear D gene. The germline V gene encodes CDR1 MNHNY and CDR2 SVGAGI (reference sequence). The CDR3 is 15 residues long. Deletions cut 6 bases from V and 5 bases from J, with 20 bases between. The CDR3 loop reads CASSPNPSRAHEQYF. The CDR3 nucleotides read TGTGCCAGCAGCCCAAACCCTTCACGAGCCCACGAGCAGTACTTC.

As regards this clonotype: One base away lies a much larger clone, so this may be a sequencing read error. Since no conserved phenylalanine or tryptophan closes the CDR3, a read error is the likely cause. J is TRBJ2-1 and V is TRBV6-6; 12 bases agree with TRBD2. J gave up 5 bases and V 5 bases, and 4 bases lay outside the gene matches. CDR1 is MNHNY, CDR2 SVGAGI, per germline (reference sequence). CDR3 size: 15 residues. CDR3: CASSARTSGNNEQFL. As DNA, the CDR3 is TGTGCCAGCAGTGCCCGGACTAGCGGGAACAATGAGCAGTTCCTC.

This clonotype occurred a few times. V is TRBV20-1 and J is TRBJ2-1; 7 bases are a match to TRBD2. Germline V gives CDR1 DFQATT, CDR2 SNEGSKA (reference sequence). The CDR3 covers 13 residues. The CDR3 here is CSPLRELYGEQFF. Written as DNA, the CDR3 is TGCAGCCCGTTGCGGGAGCTCTATGGAGAGCAGTTCTTC.

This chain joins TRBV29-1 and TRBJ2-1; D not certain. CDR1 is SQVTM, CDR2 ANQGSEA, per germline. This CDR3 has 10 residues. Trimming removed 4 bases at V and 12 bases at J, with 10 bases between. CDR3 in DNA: TGCAGCGTTGTAGGTACTGGGCAGTTCTTC. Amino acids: CSVVGTGQFF.

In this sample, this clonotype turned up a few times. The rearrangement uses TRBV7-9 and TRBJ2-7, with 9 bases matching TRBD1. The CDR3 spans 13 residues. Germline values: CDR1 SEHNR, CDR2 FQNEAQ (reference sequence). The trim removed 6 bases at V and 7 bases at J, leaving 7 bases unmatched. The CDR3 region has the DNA TGTGCCAGCAGACTACAGGGGGCAGGGGAGCAGTACTTC. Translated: CASRLQGAGEQYF.

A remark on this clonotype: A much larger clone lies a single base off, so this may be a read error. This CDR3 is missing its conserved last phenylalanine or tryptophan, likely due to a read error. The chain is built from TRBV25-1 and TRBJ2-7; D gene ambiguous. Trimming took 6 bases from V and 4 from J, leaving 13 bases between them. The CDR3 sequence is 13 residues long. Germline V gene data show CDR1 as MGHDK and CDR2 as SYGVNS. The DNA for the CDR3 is TGTGCCAGCAGGGGTCACCCCCTTTACGAGCAGTACTTA. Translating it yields CASRGHPLYEQYL.

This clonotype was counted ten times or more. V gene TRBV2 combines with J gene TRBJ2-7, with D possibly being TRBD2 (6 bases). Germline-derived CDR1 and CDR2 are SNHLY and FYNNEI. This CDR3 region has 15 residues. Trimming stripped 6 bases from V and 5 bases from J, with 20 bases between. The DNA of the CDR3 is TGTGCCAGCAGAGGGAACGCGGGACCGCCCAACGAGCAGTACTTC. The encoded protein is CASRGNAGPPNEQYF.

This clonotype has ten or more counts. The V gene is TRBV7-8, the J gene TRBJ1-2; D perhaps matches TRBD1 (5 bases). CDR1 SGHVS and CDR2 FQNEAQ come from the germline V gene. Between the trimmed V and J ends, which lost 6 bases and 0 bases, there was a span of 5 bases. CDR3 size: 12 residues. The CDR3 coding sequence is TGTGCCAGCAGGACAGCTAACTATGGCTACACCTTC. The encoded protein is CASRTANYGYTF.

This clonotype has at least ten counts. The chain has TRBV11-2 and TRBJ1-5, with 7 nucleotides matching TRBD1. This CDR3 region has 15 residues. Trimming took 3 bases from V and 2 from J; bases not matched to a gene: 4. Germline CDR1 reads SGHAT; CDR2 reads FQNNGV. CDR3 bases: TGTGCCAGCAGCTTGTACAGGGGCGGCAATCAGCCCCAGCATTTT. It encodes CASSLYRGGNQPQHF. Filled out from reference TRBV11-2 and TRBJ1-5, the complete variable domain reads EAGVAQSPRYKIIEKRQSVAFWCNPISGHATLYWYQQILGQGPKLLIQFQNNGVVDDSQLPKDRFSAERLKGVDSTLKIQPAKLEDSAVYLCASSLYRGGNQPQHFGDGTRLSIL.

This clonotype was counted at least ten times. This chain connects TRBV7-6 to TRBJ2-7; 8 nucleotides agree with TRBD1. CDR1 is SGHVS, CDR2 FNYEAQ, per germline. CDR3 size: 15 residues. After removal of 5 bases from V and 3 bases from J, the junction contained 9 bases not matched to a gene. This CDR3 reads CASSQRTGPLYEQYF. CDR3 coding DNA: TGTGCCAGCAGCCAAAGGACAGGGCCCCTCTACGAGCAGTACTTC.

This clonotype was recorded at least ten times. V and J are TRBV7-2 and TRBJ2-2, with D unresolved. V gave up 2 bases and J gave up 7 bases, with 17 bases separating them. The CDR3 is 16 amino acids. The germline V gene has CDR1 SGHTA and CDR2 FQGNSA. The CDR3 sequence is CASSLWPDAEVGELFF. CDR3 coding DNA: TGTGCCAGCAGCTTATGGCCAGATGCAGAGGTCGGGGAGCTGTTTTTT.

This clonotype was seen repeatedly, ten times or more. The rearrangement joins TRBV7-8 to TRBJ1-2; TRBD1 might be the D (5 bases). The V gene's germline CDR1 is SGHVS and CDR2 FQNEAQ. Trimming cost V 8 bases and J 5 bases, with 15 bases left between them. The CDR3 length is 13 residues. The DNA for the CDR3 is TGTGCCAGCGGGGCAGGCTTTGGATATGGCTACACCTTC. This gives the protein CASGAGFGYGYTF.

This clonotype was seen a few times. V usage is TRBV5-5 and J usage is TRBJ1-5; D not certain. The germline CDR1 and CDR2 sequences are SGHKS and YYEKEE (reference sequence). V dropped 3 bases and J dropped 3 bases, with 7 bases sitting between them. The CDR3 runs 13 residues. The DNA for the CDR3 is TGTGCCAGCAGCTGGACCCTCAATCAGCCCCAGCATTTT. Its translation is CASSWTLNQPQHF. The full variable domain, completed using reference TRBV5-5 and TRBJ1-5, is DAGVTQSPTHLIKTRGQQVTLRCSPISGHKSVSWYQQVLGQGPQFIFQYYEKEERGRGNFPDRFSARQFPNYSSELNVNALLLGDSALYLCASSWTLNQPQHFGDGTRLSIL.

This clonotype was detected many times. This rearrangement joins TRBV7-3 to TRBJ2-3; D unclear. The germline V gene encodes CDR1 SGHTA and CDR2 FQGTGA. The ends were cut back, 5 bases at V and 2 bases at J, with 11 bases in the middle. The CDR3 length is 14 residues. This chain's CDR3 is CASSGFGHTDTQYF. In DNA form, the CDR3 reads TGTGCCAGCAGCGGATTCGGGCACACAGATACGCAGTATTTT. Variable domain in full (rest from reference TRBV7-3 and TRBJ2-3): GAGVSQTPSNKVTEKGKYVELRCDPISGHTALYWYRQSLGQGPEFLIYFQGTGAADDSGLPNDRFFAVRPEGSVSTLKIQRTERGDSAVYLCASSGFGHTDTQYFGPGTRLTVL.

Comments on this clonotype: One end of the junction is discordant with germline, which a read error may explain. CDR3 amino acids: CASSLKSGIQRDGDTF. CDR3 sequence (DNA): TGTGCCAGCAGCTTAAAATCGGGGATCCAGCGAGATGGCGACACCTTC. The chain has TRBV7-6 and TRBJ1-2; D is undetermined. This CDR3 is 16 amino acids long. Germline lookup yields CDR1 SGHVS and CDR2 FNYEAQ.

The CDR3 here is CASSLRWREGHNEQFF. The CDR3 nucleotides are TGCGCCAGCAGCTTGCGTTGGCGGGAGGGCCATAATGAGCAGTTCTTC. The chain employs TRBV5-1 and TRBJ2-1; TRBD2 matches at 9 bases. Germline CDR1 is SGHRS and CDR2 is YFSETQ. The CDR3 is made up of 16 amino acids. V dropped 1 base and J dropped 7; count of bases not matched to a gene: 9.

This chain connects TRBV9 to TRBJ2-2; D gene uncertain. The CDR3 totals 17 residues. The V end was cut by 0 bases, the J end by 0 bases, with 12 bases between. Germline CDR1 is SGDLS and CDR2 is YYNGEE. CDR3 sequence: CASSVVIADPNTGELFF. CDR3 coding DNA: TGTGCCAGCAGCGTAGTAATAGCAGACCCGAACACCGGGGAGCTGTTTTTT.

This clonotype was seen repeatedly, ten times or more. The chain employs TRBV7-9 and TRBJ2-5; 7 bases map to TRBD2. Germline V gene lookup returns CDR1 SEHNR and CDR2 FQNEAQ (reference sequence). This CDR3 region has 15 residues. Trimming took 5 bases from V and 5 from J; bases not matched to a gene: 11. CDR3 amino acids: CASSGLVGQSETQYF. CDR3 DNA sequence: TGTGCCAGCAGCGGACTAGTGGGCCAGTCGGAGACCCAGTACTTC.